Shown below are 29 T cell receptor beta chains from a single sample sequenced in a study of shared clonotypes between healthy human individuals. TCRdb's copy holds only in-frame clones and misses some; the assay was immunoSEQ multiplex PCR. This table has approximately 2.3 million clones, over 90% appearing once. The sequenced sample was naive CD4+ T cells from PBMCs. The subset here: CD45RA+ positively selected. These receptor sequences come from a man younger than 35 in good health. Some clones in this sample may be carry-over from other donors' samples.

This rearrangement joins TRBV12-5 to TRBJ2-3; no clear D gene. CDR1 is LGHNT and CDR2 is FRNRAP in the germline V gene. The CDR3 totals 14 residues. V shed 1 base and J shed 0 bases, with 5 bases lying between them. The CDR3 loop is CASGLAGSTDTQYF. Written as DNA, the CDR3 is TGTGCTAGTGGTTTGGCCGGGAGCACAGATACGCAGTATTTT. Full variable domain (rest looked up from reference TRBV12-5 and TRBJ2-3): DARVTQTPRHKVTEMGQEVTMRCQPILGHNTVFWYRQTMMQGLELLAYFRNRAPLDDSGMPKDRFSAEMPDATLATLKIQPSEPRDSAVYFCASGLAGSTDTQYFGPGTRLTVL.

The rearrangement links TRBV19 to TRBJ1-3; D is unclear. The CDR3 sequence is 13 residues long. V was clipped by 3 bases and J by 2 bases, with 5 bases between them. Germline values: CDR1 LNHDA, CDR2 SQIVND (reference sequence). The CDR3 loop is CASSIGTGNTIYF. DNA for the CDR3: TGTGCCAGTAGTATTGGCACTGGAAACACCATATATTTT.

The CDR3 DNA reads as TGTGCCATCAGTGAACCCTACAGGGGGAACACTGAAGCTTTCTTT. It codes for CAISEPYRGNTEAFF. The chain couples TRBV10-3 to TRBJ1-1; 7 nucleotides match TRBD1. The CDR3 totals 15 residues. Per germline, CDR1 ENHRY and CDR2 SYGVKD. J gave up 1 base and V 3 bases, and 5 bases lay outside the gene matches.

This chain's CDR3 is CASVRSYNSPLHF. CDR3 in DNA: TGTGCCAGCGTGAGGTCCTATAATTCACCCCTCCACTTT. The genes are TRBV2 and TRBJ1-6; the D is unclear. Trimming left V 8 bases short and J 1 base short, with 6 bases between. The CDR3 extends over 13 amino acids. CDR1 and CDR2 from the germline V gene are SNHLY and FYNNEI. Full variable domain (remainder filled in from reference TRBV2 and TRBJ1-6): EPEVTQTPSHQVTQMGQEVILRCVPISNHLYFYWYRQILGQKVEFLVSFYNNEISEKSEIFDDQFSVERPDGSNFTLKIRSTKLEDSAMYFCASVRSYNSPLHFGNGTRLTVT.

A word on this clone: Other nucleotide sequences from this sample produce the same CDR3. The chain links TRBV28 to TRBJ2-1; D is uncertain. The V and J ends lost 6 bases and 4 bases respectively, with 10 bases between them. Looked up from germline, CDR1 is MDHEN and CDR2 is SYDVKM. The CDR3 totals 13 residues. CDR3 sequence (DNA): TGTGCCAGCAGCCTCCAGACGTACAATGAGCAGTTCTTC. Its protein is CASSLQTYNEQFF.

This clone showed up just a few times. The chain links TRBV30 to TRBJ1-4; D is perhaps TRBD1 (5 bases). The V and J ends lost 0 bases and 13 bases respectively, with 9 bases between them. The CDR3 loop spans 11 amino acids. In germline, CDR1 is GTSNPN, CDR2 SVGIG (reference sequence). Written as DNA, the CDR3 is TGTGCCTGGAGTGTCTTAGGGACACTGTTTTTT. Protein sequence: CAWSVLGTLFF.

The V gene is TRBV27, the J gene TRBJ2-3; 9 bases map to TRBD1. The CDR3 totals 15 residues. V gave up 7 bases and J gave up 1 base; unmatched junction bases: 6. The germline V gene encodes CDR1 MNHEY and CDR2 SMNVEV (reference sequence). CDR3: CASMDRGFGTDTQYF. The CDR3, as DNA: TGTGCCAGCATGGACAGGGGATTTGGCACAGATACGCAGTATTTT.

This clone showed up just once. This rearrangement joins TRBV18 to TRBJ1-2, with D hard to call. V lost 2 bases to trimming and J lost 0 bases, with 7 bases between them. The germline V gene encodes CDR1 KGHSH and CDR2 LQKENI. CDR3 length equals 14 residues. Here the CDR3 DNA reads TGTGCCAGCTCACCAAACAGAGCTAACTATGGCTACACCTTC. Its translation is CASSPNRANYGYTF.

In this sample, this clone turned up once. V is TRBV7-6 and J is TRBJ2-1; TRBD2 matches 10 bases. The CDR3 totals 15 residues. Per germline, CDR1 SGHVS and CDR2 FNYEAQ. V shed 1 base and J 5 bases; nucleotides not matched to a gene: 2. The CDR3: CASSLVAGGDNEQFF. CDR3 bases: TGTGCCAGCAGCTTAGTAGCGGGAGGCGACAATGAGCAGTTCTTC.

The CDR3 reads CASSRSGSGGETQYF. The CDR3 DNA reads TGTGCCAGCAGCCGCAGCGGGAGTGGCGGAGAGACCCAGTACTTC. V and J are TRBV5-4 and TRBJ2-5; 8 nucleotides match TRBD2. Germline V gives CDR1 SGHNT, CDR2 YYREEE (reference sequence). The V segment lost 4 bases and the J segment 4 bases; nucleotides outside the gene matches: 9. This CDR3 has 15 residues.

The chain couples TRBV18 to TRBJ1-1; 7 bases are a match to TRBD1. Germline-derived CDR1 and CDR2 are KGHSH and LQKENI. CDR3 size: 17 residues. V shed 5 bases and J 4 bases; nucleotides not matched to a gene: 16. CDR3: CASSTIPPRGSGTEAFF. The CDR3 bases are TGTGCCAGCTCAACTATACCACCCAGGGGGAGCGGCACTGAAGCTTTCTTT.

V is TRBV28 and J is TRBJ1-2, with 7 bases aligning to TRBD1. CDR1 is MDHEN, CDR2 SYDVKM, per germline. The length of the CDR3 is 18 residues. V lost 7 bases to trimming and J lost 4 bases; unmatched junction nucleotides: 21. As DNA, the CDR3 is TGTGCCAGCACCATTTACCCACAATCGACAGGGAACGGCTATGGCTACACCTTC. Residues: CASTIYPQSTGNGYGYTF.

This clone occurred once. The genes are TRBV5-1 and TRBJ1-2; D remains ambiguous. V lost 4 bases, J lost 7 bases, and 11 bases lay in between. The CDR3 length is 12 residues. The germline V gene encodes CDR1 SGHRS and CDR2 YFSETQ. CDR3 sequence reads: CASSPGWGGYTF. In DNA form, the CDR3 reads TGCGCCAGCAGCCCGGGGTGGGGTGGCTACACCTTC.

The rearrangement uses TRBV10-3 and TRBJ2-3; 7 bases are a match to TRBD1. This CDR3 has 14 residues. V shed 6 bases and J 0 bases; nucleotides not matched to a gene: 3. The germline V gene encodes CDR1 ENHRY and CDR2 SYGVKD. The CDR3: CAISTTGSTDTQYF. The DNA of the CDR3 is TGTGCCATCAGCACGACAGGGAGCACAGATACGCAGTATTTT.

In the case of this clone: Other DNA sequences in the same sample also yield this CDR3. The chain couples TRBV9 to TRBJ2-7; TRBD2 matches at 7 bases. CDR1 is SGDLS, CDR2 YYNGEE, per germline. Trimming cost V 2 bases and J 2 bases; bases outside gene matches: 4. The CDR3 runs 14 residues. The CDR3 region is CASSVGGSPYEQYF. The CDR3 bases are TGTGCCAGCAGCGTCGGCGGGAGCCCCTACGAGCAGTACTTC.

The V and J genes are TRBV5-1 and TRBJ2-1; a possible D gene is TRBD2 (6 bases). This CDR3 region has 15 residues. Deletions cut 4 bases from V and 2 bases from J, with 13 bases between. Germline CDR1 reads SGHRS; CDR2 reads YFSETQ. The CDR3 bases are TGCGCCAGCAGCCCCCTTGGAGGGACCTACAATGAGCAGTTCTTC. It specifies CASSPLGGTYNEQFF.

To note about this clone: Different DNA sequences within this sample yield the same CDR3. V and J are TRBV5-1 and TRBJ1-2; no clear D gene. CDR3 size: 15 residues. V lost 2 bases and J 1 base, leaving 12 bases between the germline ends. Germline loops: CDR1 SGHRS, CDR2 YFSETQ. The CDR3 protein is CASSFGAGDNYGYTF. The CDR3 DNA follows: TGCGCCAGCAGCTTTGGTGCGGGCGATAACTATGGCTACACCTTC.

The CDR3 protein is CASSDRSDTQYF. The CDR3 nucleotides read TGTGCCAGCAGTGATCGGTCAGATACGCAGTATTTT. The chain carries TRBV25-1 and TRBJ2-3; no reliable D call. CDR1 is MGHDK, CDR2 SYGVNS, per germline. The V gene lost 3 bases and the J gene lost 4 bases, with 5 bases spanning the gap. The CDR3 is made up of 12 amino acids.

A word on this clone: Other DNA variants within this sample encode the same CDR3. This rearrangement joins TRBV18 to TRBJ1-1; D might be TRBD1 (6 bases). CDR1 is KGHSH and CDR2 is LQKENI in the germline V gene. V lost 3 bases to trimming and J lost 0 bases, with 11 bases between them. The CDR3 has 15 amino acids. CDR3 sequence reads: CASSPGQRMNTEAFF. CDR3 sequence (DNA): TGTGCCAGCTCACCTGGACAGAGAATGAACACTGAAGCTTTCTTT.

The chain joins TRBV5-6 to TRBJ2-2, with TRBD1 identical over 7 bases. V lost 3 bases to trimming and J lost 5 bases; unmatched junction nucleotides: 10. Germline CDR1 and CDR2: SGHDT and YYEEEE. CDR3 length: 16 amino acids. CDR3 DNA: TGTGCCAGCAGCTCGGAACAGGGGCAGGTAACCGGGGAGCTGTTTTTT. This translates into CASSSEQGQVTGELFF. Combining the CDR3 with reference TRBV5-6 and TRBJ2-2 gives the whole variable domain DAGVTQSPTHLIKTRGQQVTLRCSPKSGHDTVSWYQQALGQGPQFIFQYYEEEERQRGNFPDRFSGHQFPNYSSELNVNALLLGDSALYLCASSSEQGQVTGELFFGEGSRLTVL.

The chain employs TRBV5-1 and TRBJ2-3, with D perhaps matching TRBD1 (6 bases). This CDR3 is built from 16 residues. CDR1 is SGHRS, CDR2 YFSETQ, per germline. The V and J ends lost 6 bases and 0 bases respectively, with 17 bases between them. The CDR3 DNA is TGCGCCAGCAAATTACGATCTGGACAGAGCACAGATACGCAGTATTTT. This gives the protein CASKLRSGQSTDTQYF.

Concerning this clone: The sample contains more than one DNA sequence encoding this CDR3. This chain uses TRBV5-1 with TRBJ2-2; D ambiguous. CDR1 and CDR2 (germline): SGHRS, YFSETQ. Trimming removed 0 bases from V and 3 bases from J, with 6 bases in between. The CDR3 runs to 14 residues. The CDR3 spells CASSLVVDTGELFF. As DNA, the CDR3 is TGCGCCAGCAGCTTGGTTGTGGACACCGGGGAGCTGTTTTTT.

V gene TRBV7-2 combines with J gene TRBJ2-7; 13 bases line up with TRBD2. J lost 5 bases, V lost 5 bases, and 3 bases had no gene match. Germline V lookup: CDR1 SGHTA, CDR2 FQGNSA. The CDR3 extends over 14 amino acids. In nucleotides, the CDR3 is TGTGCCAGCAGCATTACTAGCGGGAGGGACGAGCAGTACTTC. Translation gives CASSITSGRDEQYF. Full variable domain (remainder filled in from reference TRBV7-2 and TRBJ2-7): GAGVSQSPSNKVTEKGKDVELRCDPISGHTALYWYRQSLGQGLEFLIYFQGNSAPDKSGLPSDRFSAERTGGSVSTLTIQRTQQEDSAVYLCASSITSGRDEQYFGPGTRLTVT.

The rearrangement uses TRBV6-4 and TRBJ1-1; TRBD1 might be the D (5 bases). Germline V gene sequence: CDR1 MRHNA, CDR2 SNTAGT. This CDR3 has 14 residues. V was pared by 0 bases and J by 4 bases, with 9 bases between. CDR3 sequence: CASSDSGGITEAFF. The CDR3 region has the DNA TGTGCCAGCAGTGACTCTGGGGGGATCACTGAAGCTTTCTTT.

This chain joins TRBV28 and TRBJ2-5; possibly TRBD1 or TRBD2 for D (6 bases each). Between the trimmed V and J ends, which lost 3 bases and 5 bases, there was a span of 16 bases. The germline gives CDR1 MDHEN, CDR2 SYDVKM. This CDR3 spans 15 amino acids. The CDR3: CASSFSGGRTETQYF. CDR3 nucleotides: TGTGCCAGCAGTTTTAGTGGGGGGCGAACGGAGACCCAGTACTTC.

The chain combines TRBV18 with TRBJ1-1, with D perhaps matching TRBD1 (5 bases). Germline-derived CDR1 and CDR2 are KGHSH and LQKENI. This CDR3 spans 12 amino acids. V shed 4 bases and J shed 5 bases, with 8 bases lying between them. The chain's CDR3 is CASSRDFTEAFF. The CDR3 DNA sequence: TGTGCCAGCTCACGGGACTTTACTGAAGCTTTCTTT.

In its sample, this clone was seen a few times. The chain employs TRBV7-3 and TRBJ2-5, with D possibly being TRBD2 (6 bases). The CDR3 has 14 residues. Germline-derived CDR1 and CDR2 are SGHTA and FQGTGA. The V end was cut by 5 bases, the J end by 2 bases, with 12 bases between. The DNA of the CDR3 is TGTGCCAGCAGCCCAGGTAGCGGACAAGAGACCCAGTACTTC. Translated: CASSPGSGQETQYF.

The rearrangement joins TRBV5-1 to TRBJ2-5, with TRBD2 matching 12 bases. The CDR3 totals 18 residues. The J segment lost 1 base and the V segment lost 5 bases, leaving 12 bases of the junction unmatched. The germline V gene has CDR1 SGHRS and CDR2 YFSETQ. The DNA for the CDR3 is TGCGCCAGCAGAATTCTAGGGGGACTAGCGGGTAGCCAAGAGACCCAGTACTTC. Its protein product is CASRILGGLAGSQETQYF.

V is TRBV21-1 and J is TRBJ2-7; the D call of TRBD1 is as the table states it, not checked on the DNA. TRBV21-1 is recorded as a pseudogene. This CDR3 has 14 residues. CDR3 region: CASTTGQGPYEQYF. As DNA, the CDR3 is TGTGCCAGCACCACAGGACAGGGGCCATACGAGCAGTACTTC.